This T cell receptor beta chain was profiled in a study of early T cells in non-severe SARS-CoV-2 infection. Germline CDR1 is MNHNY and CDR2 is SVGAGI (reference sequence). Trimming left V 7 bases short and J 0 bases short, with 15 bases between. The CDR3 length is 16 residues. TCRdb independently ran MiXCR on the 5' RACE reads; one entry per CDR3 protein. In the table there are more than 25,000 distinct CDR3 sequences, 5% to 5.5% of which are singletons. Sequencing was carried out using whole blood. The origin of this receptor is an adult who was a healthcare worker with PCR-confirmed SARS-CoV-2 infection or an uninfected control (not recorded which). J is TRBJ2-2 and V is TRBV6-6; D is unclear. The CDR3 coding sequence is TGTGCCAGCATCCCTCGAGCCGGGTCGAACACCGGGGAGCTGTTTTTT. Residues: CASIPRAGSNTGELFF.